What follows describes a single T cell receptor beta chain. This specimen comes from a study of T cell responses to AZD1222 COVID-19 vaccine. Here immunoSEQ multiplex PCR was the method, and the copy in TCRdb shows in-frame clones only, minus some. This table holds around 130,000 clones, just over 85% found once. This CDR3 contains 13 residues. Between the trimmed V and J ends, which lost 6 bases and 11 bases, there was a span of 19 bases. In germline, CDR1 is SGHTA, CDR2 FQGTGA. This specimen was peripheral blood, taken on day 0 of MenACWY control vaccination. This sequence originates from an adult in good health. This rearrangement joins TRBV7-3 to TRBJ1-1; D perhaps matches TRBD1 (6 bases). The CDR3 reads CASSQSRGAGAFF. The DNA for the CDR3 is TGTGCCAGCAGTCAATCGCGGGGGGCGGGTGCTTTCTTT.